Below, one TCR beta chain is given with its context. This clonotype has a count of ten or more. The specificity of this receptor is unknown. There are no base qualities to consult, and no much larger clone falls within one base. The data belong to a study of regulatory T cells in long-lasting Graves disease (dated by TCRdb to about 2021). Broadly, across the study: Patients with newly diagnosed Graves' disease had been on antithyroid drugs for under 3 months. A total of 33 samples underwent TCR sequencing, from some 13 patients with persistent Graves' disease and approximately 20 patients with newly diagnosed Graves' disease. The study was registered as a clinical trial and conducted in China. Peripheral blood TCR sequencing and RNA sequencing compared persistent Graves' disease patients with newly diagnosed Graves' disease patients.

Trimming at the junction amounts to 2 bases on V and 4 bases on J, and the germline ends lie 11 bases apart. CDR1 and CDR2 were assigned from the germline V gene (reference sequence) as GTSNPN and SVGIG. Spanning cysteine to phenylalanine, the CDR3 consists of 13 amino acids. The retained sequence is limited to the CDR3, 39 bases, with the frame set at the first base. The investigation overall reported the following: The study examined only peripheral blood because the primary lesion, thyroid tissue, could not be accessed. Compared with newly diagnosed patients, persistent Graves' disease patients had lower TCR Shannon entropy and fewer highly expanded clones, which suggests clonal expansion. Sequencing and analysis were restricted to the TCR beta chain. The authors noted that the small sample size was a limitation that may lower accuracy. More public clonotypes were shared among persistent patients (under 3,000) than among newly diagnosed patients (roughly 1,000). Persistent disease showed preferential use of TRBV28, TRBJ1-2 and TRBJ2-5, whereas newly diagnosed disease favored TRBV20-1 and TRBJ2-1.

What this sample's time point label stands for: newly diagnosed GD, antithyroid drugs for less than 3 months. RNA was extracted from PBMCs in TRIzol for both TCR sequencing and RNA sequencing. The diagnosis of Graves' disease followed American Thyroid Association guidelines. Patients for the study were recruited at an endocrinology department in Xi'an, China. Each patient gave roughly 8.4 milliliters of peripheral blood, collected in an EDTA anticoagulant tube. Ficoll Paque Plus density gradient separation was used to isolate PBMCs, and no further T cell sorting was performed. RNA quality was checked with an Agilent 2100 Bioanalyzer and agarose gel, and concentration with a NanoDrop 2000. The library came from multiplex PCR. Data came from an Illumina HiSeq 4000. CDR3 regions were amplified by Arm-PCR with iRepertoire HTBI primers to construct TCR beta libraries. Before sequencing, the PCR products underwent gel purification. As for the original processing: A total of roughly 65 TRBV and about 13 TRBJ segments were identified across samples and were used for gene usage analysis of CDR3 amino acid clonotypes. Filtered high-quality paired reads were merged into contigs using COPE and FqMerger. BLAST was used to align contigs to the IMGT TRBV, TRBD and TRBJ reference genes, and CDR3 was defined following IMGT. Any clonotype with a frequency above 0.1% was counted as a highly expanded clone. Shannon entropy served as the measure of repertoire diversity, while the Gini coefficient captured V-J evenness. A clonotype was considered public if more than one individual shared it. Starting from the raw public reads, TCRdb applied fastp trimming at Q25, assembled clones with MiXCR and retained in-frame beta chains. Here each entry gathers all rows of one CDR3 protein and keeps the most common genes and DNA. The V and J calls were not made by the authors but by TCRdb's processing. The sample yields some 320,000 distinct CDR3 sequences; 15% to 20% were counted once. The ten largest clonotypes hold more than 35% of the sample.

The rearrangement joined TRBV30 to TRBJ1-1; perhaps TRBD1 is the D gene, with 5 bases matching. The sequence was collected from a female donor with Graves disease. Source: peripheral blood mononuclear cells (PBMCs), taken at new diagnosis, from a patient treated with antithyroid drugs. The bases are TGTGCCTGGAGTCCAACAGGAGGCACTGAAGCTTTCTTT. The encoded protein is CAWSPTGGTEAFF.